This is a list of T cell receptor beta chains from one sample in a study of blood T cells in healthy people across ages. TCRdb ran MiXCR on the 5' RACE reads and lists one entry per CDR3 protein. The repertoire consists of approximately 1,700,000 distinct CDR3 sequences, with roughly 43% occurring once and the leading ten covering approximately 22%. Sample: blood. The receptors originated from a human donor in good health. CDR3s leave out the opening cysteine and the closing phenylalanine or tryptophan. The order of the fields is J gene, V gene, clone size, CDR3 protein. Only part of the rows carry a size: once, few, many, or a class if the clone is expanded.

TRBJ1-2 TRBV20-1 NA RGTPGGGYGYT
TRBJ2-5 TRBV4-1 NA ASSDMRKAREETQY
TRBJ2-5 TRBV12-3/TRBV12-4 NA ASTKGRQGTQY
TRBJ2-7 TRBV10-3 NA AISEVASYEQY
TRBJ1-2 TRBV4-2 NA ASSQGRGRSSYGYT
TRBJ2-7 TRBV4-2 few ASSQVSGQGILYEQY
TRBJ1-2 TRBV6-5 NA ASSSGGTRLGYT
TRBJ1-5 TRBV20-1 NA SATDSDQPQH
TRBJ1-2 TRBV29-1 NA SVNRVFYGYT
TRBJ2-1 TRBV7-3 NA ASSLTYGGYNEQF
TRBJ2-1 TRBV2 few ASSKGSYNEQF
TRBJ2-3 TRBV7-9 NA ASSRLDGKDTRY
TRBJ2-1 TRBV20-1 few SAKLAGGYEQF
TRBJ1-5 TRBV7-2 few ASSFTGQNQPQH
TRBJ2-3 TRBV5-1 NA ASSSGRGGVRTDTQY
TRBJ2-5 TRBV29-1 NA SADTPRARSQY
TRBJ2-1 TRBV20-1 NA SARVVTSGYNEQF
TRBJ2-1 TRBV5-1 few ASSLDPFNEQF
TRBJ1-1 TRBV11-1 NA ASSSQSIPNTEAF
TRBJ1-2 TRBV30 NA ARNSETNYGYT
TRBJ1-2 TRBV7-9 few ASTWTALNYGYT
TRBJ2-2 TRBV7-2 few ASTFTGPGELF
TRBJ2-5 TRBV7-8 few ASSTGTGLSYGQY
TRBJ2-7 TRBV7-6 many ASSLQGFSYEQY
TRBJ2-1 TRBV29-1 NA SVVGGTGSYNEQF
TRBJ2-3 TRBV12-3/TRBV12-4 NA ASSLGADAQY
TRBJ1-2 TRBV7-9 once ASSPGTGGPTYGYT
TRBJ2-3 TRBV20-1 NA SAREGRGISTDTQY
TRBJ1-1 TRBV12-3/TRBV12-4 few ASIPRFRTGSGGTEAF
TRBJ1-4 TRBV20-1 NA SARGGLSDEKLF
TRBJ2-5 TRBV28 NA ASRGAGTPTRETQY
TRBJ2-1 TRBV29-1 few SADRVLSEQF
TRBJ2-7 TRBV6-5 NA ASSYGEAPYEQY
TRBJ2-4 TRBV29-1 NA SVEGSPFIEY
TRBJ2-1 TRBV6-5 few ASRDFSGEQF
NA TRBV6-1 NA ASSDRIEQY
TRBJ2-5 TRBV7-2 few ASSLADGSLRETQY
TRBJ2-2 TRBV11-2 NA ASRRTGAVFAGELF
TRBJ1-1 TRBV7-2 few ASSLRQGAVGGTEAF
TRBJ1-2 TRBV27 few ASSFGGAHYGYT
TRBJ2-3 TRBV28 NA ALGRGDADTQY
TRBJ1-5 TRBV5-8 NA ASSLEVETSDQPQH
TRBJ2-2 TRBV7-2 NA ASTSRGGTNTGELF
TRBJ2-3 TRBV9 NA AGSVGLGDRGTDTQY
TRBJ2-5 TRBV7-9 NA ASSFPSPETQY
TRBJ2-3 TRBV7-2 NA ASSAETGRSTDTQY
TRBJ1-2 TRBV6-5 few ASSSPRTGYGYT
TRBJ1-4 TRBV20-1 few SARDREGSGGKLF
TRBJ1-2 TRBV12-3/TRBV12-4 NA ASSLGARAYGYT
TRBJ2-1 TRBV9 NA ASSRGGERFYNEQF
TRBJ1-5 TRBV12-5 NA ASGATTGAPHQPQH
TRBJ1-1 TRBV11-2 few ASSLVAGYTEAF
TRBJ2-1 TRBV5-1 NA ASSSWDSQLEQF